This TCR beta chain comes out of a study of blood T cells in healthy people across ages. At the level of the study: The template switching approach captured approximately one barcoded beta molecule for every two T cells.

Primed by a sample-barcoded 5' primer and a J-beta primer mix, a second PCR proceeded for roughly 6 to 12 cycles. TCRdb reprocessed the 5' RACE reads via MiXCR and lists one record per CDR3 protein. The repertoire includes approximately 1,700,000 distinct CDR3 sequences, around 42% of them detected once, and more than 20% sits in the top ten. A note on this clonotype: The junction does not match germline at one end; this may be a read error.

Sequences were obtained from blood. This clonotype was sampled from a human donor in good health.

CDR3 sequence (DNA): TGTGCCAGCAGTGAAGCGGGGGGAGAAGCCTTCTTT. This codes for CASSEAGGEAFF. This chain uses TRBV6-1 with TRBJ1-1, with D perhaps matching TRBD1 (5 bases). From germline, CDR1 is MNHNS and CDR2 SASEGT. The CDR3 is 12 amino acids.